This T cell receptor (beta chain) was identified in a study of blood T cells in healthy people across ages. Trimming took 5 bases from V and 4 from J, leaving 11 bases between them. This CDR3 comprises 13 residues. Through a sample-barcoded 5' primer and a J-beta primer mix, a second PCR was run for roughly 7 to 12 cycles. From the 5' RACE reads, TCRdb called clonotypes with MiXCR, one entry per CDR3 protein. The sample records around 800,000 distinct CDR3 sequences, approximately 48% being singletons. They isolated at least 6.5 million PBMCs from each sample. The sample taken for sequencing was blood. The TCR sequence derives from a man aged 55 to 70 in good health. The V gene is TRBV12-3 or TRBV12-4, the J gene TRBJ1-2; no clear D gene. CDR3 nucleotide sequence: TGTGCCAGCAGTCACACGACCCTCTATGGCTACACCTTC. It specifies CASSHTTLYGYTF.